This is a list of T cell receptor beta chains from one sample in a study of control samples from healthy donors and cancer patients. Libraries were prepared by immunoSEQ multiplex PCR; TCRdb keeps only in-frame clonotypes and omits some of them. Found here are under 150,000 clones, about 92% of them singletons; the top ten hold 1.5% to 2%. The sample was PBMCs. Every receptor here comes from a man between 50 and 59 years old with head and neck cancer. The CDR3 runs from the conserved cysteine through the conserved F or W. A D gene is named only where the DNA matches it firmly. Part of the rows lack a size; the others show once, few, many or a class for expanded clones.

size	length	V	D	J	CDR3	DNA
-	16	TRBV28	TRBD2	TRBJ2-1	CASRGLAGPNYNEQFF	TGTGCCAGCAGGGGACTAGCGGGGCCGAACTACAATGAGCAGTTCTTC
once	15	TRBV25-1	-	TRBJ1-1	CASSDITVGNTEAFF	TGTGCCAGCAGTGATATAACAGTGGGGAACACTGAAGCTTTCTTT
-	15	TRBV21-1	-	TRBJ1-3	CASSKVCNVGNTIYF	TGTGCCAGCAGCAAAGTATGTAACGTCGGAAACACCATATATTTT
-	13	TRBV6-5	-	TRBJ2-2	CASSGLYTGELFF	TGTGCCAGCAGCGGACTGTACACCGGGGAGCTGTTTTTT
-	17	TRBV18	-	TRBJ2-5	CASGPEPRQAGKETQYF	TGTGCCAGCGGTCCCGAACCCCGTCAGGCGGGCAAAGAGACCCAGTACTTC
-	15	TRBV6-5	-	TRBJ2-1	CASSYSKDAYNEQFF	TGTGCCAGCAGTTACTCGAAGGACGCTTACAATGAGCAGTTCTTC
-	14	TRBV6-5	-	TRBJ1-1	CASSPGRGGSEAFF	TGTGCCAGCAGTCCTGGACGGGGAGGGAGTGAAGCTTTCTTT
-	15	TRBV4-3	-	TRBJ2-3	CASSQALQVPDTQYF	TGCGCCAGCAGCCAAGCTCTACAGGTTCCAGATACGCAGTATTTT
-	14	TRBV19	-	TRBJ2-6	CASSIGPGANVLTF	TGTGCCAGTAGTATCGGGCCTGGGGCCAACGTCCTGACTTTC
-	15	TRBV18	-	TRBJ1-3	CASSPPKGNANTIYF	TGTGCCAGCTCACCACCGAAGGGTAATGCAAACACCATATATTTT
-	12	TRBV28	-	TRBJ2-1	CASSLSGDEQFF	TGTGCCAGCAGTTTATCAGGGGATGAGCAGTTCTTC
-	16	TRBV7-2	TRBD1	TRBJ2-3	CASSPTGVPSTDTQYF	TGTGCCAGCAGCCCAACAGGGGTGCCCAGCACAGATACGCAGTATTTT
-	13	TRBV12-3/TRBV12-4	-	TRBJ2-5	CASSLGGKETQYF	TGTGCCAGCAGTTTAGGTGGAAAAGAGACCCAGTACTTC
-	14	TRBV5-1	-	TRBJ1-1	CASSLISLNTEAFF	TGCGCCAGCAGCTTAATTAGCTTGAACACTGAAGCTTTCTTT
-	14	TRBV19	TRBD1	TRBJ1-5	CASSNNRGQQPQHF	TGTGCCAGTAGTAACAACAGGGGCCAGCAGCCCCAGCATTTT
-	13	TRBV7-7	-	TRBJ2-1	CASSSTTYNEQFF	TGTGCCAGCAGCTCGACGACCTACAATGAGCAGTTCTTC
-	16	TRBV7-2	TRBD2	TRBJ2-3	CASSLSPAGGPDTQYF	TGTGCCAGCAGCTTATCCCCAGCGGGGGGGCCAGATACGCAGTATTTT
-	13	TRBV27	-	TRBJ1-6	CASSPRLGDPLHF	TGTGCCAGCAGTCCTCGGCTAGGTGATCCCCTCCACTTT
once	15	TRBV29-1	-	TRBJ1-1	CSVEPRGGLRGKAFF	TGCAGCGTTGAACCACGGGGGGGCTTGAGGGGAAAAGCTTTCTTT
once	13	TRBV7-8	-	TRBJ2-7	CASSYMVVYEQYF	TGTGCCAGCAGCTACATGGTAGTGTACGAGCAGTACTTC
-	15	TRBV19	-	TRBJ1-6	CASSTTGTYNSPLHF	TGTGCCAGTTCTACTACCGGGACTTATAATTCACCCCTCCACTTT
-	14	TRBV28	TRBD1	TRBJ1-2	CASSSQDRVQGYTF	TGTGCCAGCAGTTCCCAGGACAGGGTCCAAGGCTACACCTTC
once	15	TRBV18	-	TRBJ2-2	CASSPRTGNTGELFF	TGTGCCAGCTCACCGCGAACTGGGAACACCGGGGAGCTGTTTTTT
-	17	TRBV2	-	TRBJ1-2	CASSDPGSRYSNYGYTF	TGTGCCAGCAGTGATCCAGGCTCGAGGTATTCTAACTATGGCTACACCTTC
-	15	TRBV5-1	-	TRBJ1-3	CASSPSQGFGNTIYF	TGCGCCAGCAGCCCCAGTCAGGGATTTGGAAACACCATATATTTT
-	11	TRBV30	-	TRBJ2-1	CAWSVTAEQFF	TGTGCCTGGAGTGTGACTGCTGAGCAGTTCTTC
-	13	TRBV7-9	TRBD2	TRBJ2-1	CASSLAGGEEQFF	TGTGCCAGCAGCTTGGCGGGGGGAGAAGAGCAGTTCTTC
-	15	TRBV19	TRBD2	TRBJ2-3	CASSILAGGRDTQYF	TGTGCCAGTAGTATTTTAGCGGGGGGGCGGGATACGCAGTATTTT
-	15	TRBV11-2	-	TRBJ2-5	CASSKGGSAWETQYF	TGTGCCAGCAGCAAGGGAGGCTCGGCGTGGGAGACCCAGTACTTC
-	15	TRBV4-1	TRBD1	TRBJ1-6	CASSQGQGNNSPLHF	TGCGCCAGCAGCCAGGGACAGGGCAATAATTCACCCCTCCACTTT
-	15	TRBV5-1	TRBD2	TRBJ2-1	CASRLAGVPYNEQFF	TGCGCCAGCCGACTAGCGGGGGTACCTTACAATGAGCAGTTCTTC
-	11	TRBV18	TRBD1	TRBJ2-5	CASSTGETQYF	TGTGCCAGCTCGACAGGGGAGACCCAGTACTTC
-	15	TRBV7-6	TRBD1	TRBJ2-1	CASSSDRGPGNEQFF	TGTGCCAGCAGCTCGGACAGGGGGCCCGGCAATGAGCAGTTCTTC
-	14	TRBV25-1	-	TRBJ2-7	CASSPQGVPYEQYF	TGTGCCAGCAGTCCACAGGGAGTCCCCTACGAGCAGTACTTC
-	15	TRBV19	-	TRBJ1-5	CASSIGGGSNQPQHF	TGTGCCAGTAGTATAGGCGGGGGTAGCAATCAGCCCCAGCATTTT
-	16	TRBV3-1/TRBV3-2	TRBD2	TRBJ2-5	CASSQGLLAGQETQYF	TGTGCCAGCAGCCAAGGACTGCTAGCGGGGCAAGAGACCCAGTACTTC
-	16	TRBV5-4	-	TRBJ2-2	CASSLGPGTITGELFF	TGTGCCAGCAGCTTGGGCCCCGGGACGATCACCGGGGAGCTGTTTTTT
-	12	TRBV7-3	-	TRBJ2-3	CASSLSSDTQYF	TGTGCCAGCAGCTTATCTTCAGATACGCAGTATTTT
-	16	TRBV5-4	TRBD2	TRBJ2-3	CASSPRLAGYTDTQYF	TGTGCCAGCAGCCCAAGACTAGCGGGGTACACAGATACGCAGTATTTT
-	15	TRBV9	-	TRBJ1-4	CASSFGTGRNEKLFF	TGTGCCAGCAGCTTCGGGACCGGGAGAAATGAAAAACTGTTTTTT
once	16	TRBV5-1	-	TRBJ2-2	CASRVVGGANTGELFF	TGCGCCAGCAGAGTAGTCGGGGGAGCGAACACCGGGGAGCTGTTTTTT
-	13	TRBV6-5	-	TRBJ1-5	CASRGEPNQPQHF	TGTGCCAGCAGAGGGGAGCCCAATCAGCCCCAGCATTTT
few	14	TRBV27	-	TRBJ1-4	CASSIGQTNEKLFF	TGTGCCAGCAGTATTGGACAGACTAATGAAAAACTGTTTTTT
-	15	TRBV13	TRBD1	TRBJ1-2	CASSLNPGGSYGYTF	TGTGCCAGCAGCTTAAACCCAGGGGGGAGCTATGGCTACACCTTC
-	15	TRBV28	-	TRBJ1-4	CASSSAGSTNEKLFF	TGTGCCAGCAGTTCCGCAGGATCAACTAATGAAAAACTGTTTTTT
many	14	TRBV18	TRBD1	TRBJ2-7	CASATGTGGYEQYF	TGTGCCAGCGCGACCGGGACAGGGGGCTACGAGCAGTACTTC
-	12	TRBV11-2	TRBD1	TRBJ1-1	CASSRDRGLAFF	TGTGCCAGCAGCCGGGACAGGGGGCTCGCTTTCTTT
once	14	TRBV6-5	-	TRBJ1-6	CASSLGLYNSPLHF	TGTGCCAGCAGTTTGGGACTTTATAATTCACCCCTCCACTTT
-	14	TRBV28	-	TRBJ2-7	CASSFLGPRYEQYF	TGTGCCAGCAGTTTCCTAGGGCCGAGATACGAGCAGTACTTC
-	15	TRBV7-9	-	TRBJ2-5	CASSPQDPPQETQYF	TGTGCCAGCAGCCCCCAGGACCCCCCCCAAGAGACCCAGTACTTC
-	16	TRBV18	-	TRBJ2-1	CASSLSTLTPFNEQFF	TGTGCCAGCTCACTTTCGACCCTCACCCCCTTCAATGAGCAGTTCTTC
-	14	TRBV18	TRBD1	TRBJ2-7	CASSSRQGTYEQYF	TGTGCCAGCTCATCGCGACAGGGGACCTACGAGCAGTACTTC
-	13	TRBV30	-	TRBJ1-3	CAWSVQELGTIYF	TGTGCCTGGAGTGTACAAGAGCTTGGCACCATATATTTT